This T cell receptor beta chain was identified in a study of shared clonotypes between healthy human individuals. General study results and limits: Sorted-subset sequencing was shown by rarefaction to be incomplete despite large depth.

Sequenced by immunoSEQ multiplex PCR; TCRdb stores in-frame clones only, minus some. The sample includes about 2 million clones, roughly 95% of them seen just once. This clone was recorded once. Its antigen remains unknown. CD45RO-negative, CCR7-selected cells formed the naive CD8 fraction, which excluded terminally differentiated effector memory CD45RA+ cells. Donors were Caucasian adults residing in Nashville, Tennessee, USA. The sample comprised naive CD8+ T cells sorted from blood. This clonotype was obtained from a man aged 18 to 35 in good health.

The CDR3 sequence is CASSRPGQGAVNYGYTF. The CDR3 DNA follows: TGTGCCAGCTCACGACCGGGACAGGGGGCTGTTAACTATGGCTACACCTTC. This rearrangement joins TRBV18 to TRBJ1-2; 12 bases are a match to TRBD1. CDR3 size: 17 residues. V was clipped by 4 bases and J by 1 base; unmatched bases: 7. Germline CDR1 is KGHSH and CDR2 is LQKENI. The variable domain in full, with the rest retrieved from reference TRBV18 and TRBJ1-2, is NAGVMQNPRHLVRRRGQEARLRCSPMKGHSHVYWYRQLPEEGLKFMVYLQKENIIDESGMPKERFSAEFPKEGPSILRIQQVVRGDSAAYFCASSRPGQGAVNYGYTFGSGTRLTVV.